The entry that follows covers one T cell receptor (beta chain) sequence. These data originate in a study of graft-versus-host responses after intestinal transplantation. For the study at large: Induction with anti-thymocyte globulin, then tacrolimus and steroids for roughly 3 years, was given to all recipients.

With 0 bases removed from V and 5 bases from J, the gap between germline ends came to 9 bases. CDR1 and CDR2 from the germline V gene are SGHRS and YFSETQ. The CDR3 length is 14 residues. Some clones are missing from TCRdb's copy, which holds only in-frame ones; the method was immunoSEQ multiplex PCR. The data show 43,000 or so clones, about 95% seen once. This specimen was PBMCs, taken more than 310 days after intestinal transplant. The chain uses TRBV5-1 and TRBJ1-5; TRBD1 is a possible D gene (5 bases). This clonotype was sampled from a human patient who received an intestinal transplant, so some T cells may come from the graft donor. The CDR3 is CASSLDGGDQPQHF. The CDR3 DNA reads TGCGCCAGCAGCTTGGATGGGGGGGATCAGCCCCAGCATTTT.